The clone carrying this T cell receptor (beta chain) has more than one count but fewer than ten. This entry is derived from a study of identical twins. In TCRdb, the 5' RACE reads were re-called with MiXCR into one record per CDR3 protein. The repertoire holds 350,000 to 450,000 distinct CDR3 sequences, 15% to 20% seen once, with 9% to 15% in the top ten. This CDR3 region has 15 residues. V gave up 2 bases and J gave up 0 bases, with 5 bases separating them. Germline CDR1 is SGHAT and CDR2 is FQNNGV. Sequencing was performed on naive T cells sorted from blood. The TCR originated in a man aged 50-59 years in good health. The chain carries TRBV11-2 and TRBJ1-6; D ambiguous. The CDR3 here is CASSLLGSYNSPLHF. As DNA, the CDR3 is TGTGCCAGCAGCTTACTGGGCTCCTATAATTCACCCCTCCACTTT.